This T cell receptor (beta chain) was captured in a study of OX40 agonist ivuxolimab in advanced cancers. Whole-study findings and limits: No determination was made of the antigen specificity of the expanded peripheral T cells.

The CDR3 is made up of 15 amino acids. Looked up from germline, CDR1 is KGHSH and CDR2 is LQKENI. V dropped 3 bases and J dropped 5 bases, with 16 bases sitting between them. With respect to this clone: The target antigen is unknown.

The method was immunoSEQ multiplex PCR; TCRdb's version includes in-frame clones alone and lacks a portion of them. The table has roughly 100,000 clones, roughly 80% seen once; the top ten hold about 1.5%. Blood draws occurred at baseline, cycle 4 day 1, and cycle 7 day 1. The sequence was obtained from an adult with an advanced solid tumor such as melanoma, head and neck, liver or kidney cancer. The specimen was CD4+ or CD8+ T cells sorted from blood, collected in a trial of the OX40 agonist ivuxolimab. The chain is built from TRBV18 and TRBJ1-1, with D hard to call. In DNA, the CDR3 is TGTGCCAGCTCACCGGAAGGGTCGCGAAGGACTGAAGCTTTCTTT. The encoded protein is CASSPEGSRRTEAFF. Combining the CDR3 with reference TRBV18 and TRBJ1-1 gives the whole variable domain NAGVMQNPRHLVRRRGQEARLRCSPMKGHSHVYWYRQLPEEGLKFMVYLQKENIIDESGMPKERFSAEFPKEGPSILRIQQVVRGDSAAYFCASSPEGSRRTEAFFGQGTRLTVV.